The present T cell receptor (beta chain) was sequenced within a study of blood T cell repertoires in COVID-19. On the study more broadly: Acute and convalescent COVID-19 samples came from the United States, Italy and Spain. Sample material is recorded as cDNA or gDNA derived from T cells, B-cell-depleted T cells, or PBMCs.

This CDR3 has 15 residues. V dropped 5 bases and J dropped 0; count of bases not matched to a gene: 6. CDR1 is SGHVS and CDR2 is FNYEAQ in the germline V gene. As originally analysed: It was from reference gene primer amplification that nucleated cell counts were estimated. The data were produced by immunoSEQ multiplex PCR, yet TCRdb's version contains in-frame clones alone and is incomplete. V, J and clone size are taken as reported in that table, and D and trimming were inferred from the DNA itself. In the table there are tens of thousands of clones, around 85% of which are singletons. The clonotype comes from a man between 65 and 85 years old with acute or convalescent COVID-19. V gene TRBV7-6 combines with J gene TRBJ2-7; 8 nucleotides line up with TRBD1. Sequencing was performed on peripheral blood. The CDR3 spells CASSATGGTSYEQYF. DNA of the CDR3: TGTGCCAGCAGCGCTACAGGGGGGACCTCCTACGAGCAGTACTTC.